The T cell receptor beta chain described here comes from a study of T cells in Graves' hyperthyroidism and ophthalmopathy. Researchers amplified the TCR beta CDR3 regions from RNA transcripts. First-round RT-PCR of the TCR CDR3 relied on the HTBI primer set. MiXCR, applied by TCRdb to the multiplex PCR reads, yields one record per CDR3 protein. In the table there are 480,000 or so distinct CDR3 sequences, around 50% of which are singletons. This clonotype was observed many times. The antigen remains unidentified. Study-wide points: The model made its ophthalmopathy prediction, and onset followed a median approximately 6.5 months later.

The sequenced sample was peripheral blood or thyroid tissue (not recorded which). This clonotype was sampled from an adult woman with Graves' disease, either hyperthyroidism or ophthalmopathy (not recorded which).

The CDR3 nucleotides are TGTGCCAGCAGTCGGTCGAACACCGGGGAGCTGTTTTTT. Translated: CASSRSNTGELFF. This rearrangement joins TRBV12-3 or TRBV12-4 to TRBJ2-2; D remains unclear. Trimming left V 5 bases short and J 0 bases short, with 4 bases between. The CDR3 is made up of 13 amino acids.